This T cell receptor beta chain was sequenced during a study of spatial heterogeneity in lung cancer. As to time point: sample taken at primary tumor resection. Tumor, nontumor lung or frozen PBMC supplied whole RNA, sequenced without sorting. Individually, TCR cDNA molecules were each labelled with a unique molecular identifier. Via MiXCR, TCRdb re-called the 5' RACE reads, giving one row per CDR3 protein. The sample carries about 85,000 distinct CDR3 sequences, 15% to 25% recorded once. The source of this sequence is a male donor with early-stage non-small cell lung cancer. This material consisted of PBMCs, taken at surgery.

The DNA for the CDR3 is TGTGCCAGCAGTCCAACTATCCCCTACGAGCAGTACTTC. It is translated as CASSPTIPYEQYF. The chain couples TRBV27 to TRBJ2-7; D remains ambiguous. Germline CDR1 reads MNHEY; CDR2 reads SMNVEV (reference sequence). The V end was cut by 5 bases, the J end by 2 bases, with 10 bases between. This CDR3 is built from 13 residues.